This TCR beta chain is from a study of CD8+ T cells in alopecia areata. Per germline, CDR1 SGHRS and CDR2 YFSETQ. V shed 0 bases, J shed 4 bases, and the junction held 2 bases outside the gene matches. This CDR3 has 14 residues. Once RNA had been extracted, it was reverse transcribed into cDNA to act as the sequencing template. The data were produced by immunoSEQ multiplex PCR, yet TCRdb's version contains in-frame clones alone and is incomplete. This table holds approximately 150,000 clones, 55% found once. The V call is TRBV5-1, the J call TRBJ1-1; 8 bases map to TRBD1. The source material was CD4+ T cells sorted from blood. This TCR was sampled from a human donor in good health. This CDR3 is CASSLGQGFTEAFF. CDR3 DNA sequence: TGCGCCAGCAGCTTGGGACAGGGGTTCACTGAAGCTTTCTTT.